This TCR beta chain was captured by sequencing in a study of cytomegalovirus exposure and HLA in healthy donors. The overall study: The use of the same platform for the approximately 130 validation repertoires and the 550 to 850 first-cohort repertoires was reported by a later analysis.

Germline V gene data show CDR1 as MNHNS and CDR2 as SASEGT. The V and J ends lost 2 bases and 5 bases, in that order; junction bases with no gene match: 5. The CDR3 runs to 14 residues. Study-level results: The authors enumerated under 200 TCR beta chains as linked to cytomegalovirus. Generally TCR sequences proved uncommon, though certain public TCRs appeared in numerous donors. It was confirmed in vitro that three of the CMV-associated chains were specific for CMV antigens.

Some clones are missing from TCRdb's copy, which holds only in-frame ones; the method was immunoSEQ multiplex PCR. The data show about 330,000 clones, around 87% seen once. This clone was seen a handful of times. The antigen is undetermined. This sequence was found in a woman aged 30 to 39 in good health and CMV-seropositive. The sample consisted of PBMCs. V is TRBV6-1 and J is TRBJ2-7; 8 bases agree with TRBD1. CDR3 in DNA: TGTGCCAGCAGTGAAAACAGGGGGGCCCACGAGCAGTACTTC. Protein sequence: CASSENRGAHEQYF.